This T cell receptor beta chain was observed in a study of post-analysis software for immune sequencing data. Study as a whole: As for disease course, relapsing-remitting, secondary progressive and progressive-relapsing multiple sclerosis were all included. Study-wide results and caveats: In patients, TRBV5-6, TRBV5-1 and TRBV20-1 belonged to five TRBV segments found more frequently than in controls. Same-batch preparations were strongly co-clustered by F measure. Versus controls, multiple sclerosis patients showed significantly lower diversity (normalized Chao1).

This clonotype came up a few times. What it recognizes is unknown. TCR beta cDNA libraries had unique molecular identifiers. T cells numbering roughly 0.85 to 11 million gave rise to a few hundred thousand cDNA molecules. TCRdb analysed the PCR reads with MiXCR anew, one entry per CDR3 protein. This sample has hundreds of thousands of distinct CDR3 sequences, with about 50% found just once. There are 13 residues in the CDR3. Germline V gene data show CDR1 as ENHRY and CDR2 as SYGVKD. J lost 15 bases, V lost 5 bases, and 13 bases had no gene match. V usage is TRBV10-3 and J usage is TRBJ2-1, with 7 bases identical to TRBD1. The specimen was blood. The sequence derives from a girl aged 5-17 years with multiple sclerosis. The CDR3 sequence: CAISREDRSRVFF. In DNA, the CDR3 is TGTGCCATCAGTCGCGAGGACAGGAGTCGAGTGTTCTTC.